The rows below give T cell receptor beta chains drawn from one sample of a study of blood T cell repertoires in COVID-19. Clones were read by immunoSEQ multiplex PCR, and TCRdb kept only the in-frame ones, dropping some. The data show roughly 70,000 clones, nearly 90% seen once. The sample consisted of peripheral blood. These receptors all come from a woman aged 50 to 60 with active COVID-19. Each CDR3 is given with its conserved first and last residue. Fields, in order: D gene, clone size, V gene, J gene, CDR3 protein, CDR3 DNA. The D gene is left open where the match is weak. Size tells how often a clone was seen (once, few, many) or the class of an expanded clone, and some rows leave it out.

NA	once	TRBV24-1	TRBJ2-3	CATSDLLTDTQYF	TGTGCCACCAGTGATTTGTTAACAGATACGCAGTATTTT
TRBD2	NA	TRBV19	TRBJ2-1	CASSIAGTRTDEQFF	TGTGCCAGTAGTATAGCCGGGACTAGGACAGATGAGCAGTTCTTC
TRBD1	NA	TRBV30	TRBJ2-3	CAWTGTGLDTQYF	TGTGCCTGGACGGGGACAGGGTTAGATACGCAGTATTTT
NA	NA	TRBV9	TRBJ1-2	CASSADIIRDQNYGYTF	TGTGCCAGCAGCGCCGATATAATCCGGGATCAGAACTATGGCTACACCTTC
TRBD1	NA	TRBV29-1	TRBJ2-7	CSVLTGFNEQYF	TGCAGCGTCCTGACAGGGTTCAACGAGCAGTACTTC
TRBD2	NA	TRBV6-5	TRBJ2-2	CASSRLAGVTGELFF	TGTGCCAGCAGCCGCCTAGCGGGAGTGACCGGGGAGCTGTTTTTT
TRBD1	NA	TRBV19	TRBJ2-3	CASSIRGQADTQYF	TGTGCCAGTAGTATCAGGGGGCAGGCAGATACGCAGTATTTT
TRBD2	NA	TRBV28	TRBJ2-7	CASTELAGGYEQYF	TGTGCCAGCACCGAACTAGCGGGAGGCTACGAGCAGTACTTC
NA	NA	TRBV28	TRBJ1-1	CASSPSSYSTEAFF	TGTGCCAGCTCGCCTTCCAGTTATTCGACTGAAGCTTTCTTT
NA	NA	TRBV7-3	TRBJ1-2	CASSPQGQLDYGYTF	TGTGCCAGCAGCCCACAAGGACAGTTAGACTATGGCTACACCTTC
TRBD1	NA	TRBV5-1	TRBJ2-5	CASSTRDRGTETQYF	TGCGCCAGCAGCACCCGGGACAGGGGGACAGAGACCCAGTACTTC
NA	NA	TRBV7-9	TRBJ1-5	CASNAGAGQPQHF	TGTGCCAGCAACGCAGGGGCAGGTCAGCCCCAGCATTTT
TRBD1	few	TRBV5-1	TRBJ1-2	CASSWEGQGFVHTF	TGCGCCAGCAGCTGGGAGGGACAGGGATTCGTGCACACCTTC
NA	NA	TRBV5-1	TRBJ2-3	CASSGNREGDTQYF	TGCGCCAGCAGCGGCAACAGGGAAGGCGATACGCAGTATTTT
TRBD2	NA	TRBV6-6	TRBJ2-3	CASSYGEGRGDTQYF	TGTGCCAGCAGTTATGGGGAGGGCCGGGGTGATACGCAGTATTTT
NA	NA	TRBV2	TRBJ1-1	CASSAGGNRHTEAFF	TGTGCCAGCAGTGCGGGGGGGAATCGCCACACTGAAGCTTTCTTT
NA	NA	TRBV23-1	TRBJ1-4	CASRDIKLFF	TGCGCCAGCAGGGACATTAAACTGTTTTTT
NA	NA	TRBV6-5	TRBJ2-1	CASSLEASSYNEQFF	TGTGCCAGCAGCCTGGAGGCGTCCTCCTACAATGAGCAGTTCTTC
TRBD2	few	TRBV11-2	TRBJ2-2	CASSFSRGGGTGELFF	TGTGCCAGCAGCTTCTCCCGAGGCGGGGGCACCGGGGAGCTGTTTTTT
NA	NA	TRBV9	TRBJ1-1	CASNRQPNTEAFF	TGTGCCAGCAACCGACAGCCGAACACTGAAGCTTTCTTT
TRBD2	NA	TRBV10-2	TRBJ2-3	CASSPTGRAGDTQYF	TGCGCCAGCAGCCCCACCGGGAGGGCCGGAGATACGCAGTATTTT
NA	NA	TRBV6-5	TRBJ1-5	CASKYELDQPQHF	TGTGCCAGCAAATATGAGCTAGATCAGCCCCAGCATTTT
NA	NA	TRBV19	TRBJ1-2	CASSKDKRYGYTF	TGTGCCAGTAGTAAGGACAAAAGATATGGCTACACCTTC
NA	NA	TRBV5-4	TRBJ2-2	CASSLYSGGPGELFF	TGTGCCAGCAGCCTATATTCCGGGGGGCCCGGGGAGCTGTTTTTT
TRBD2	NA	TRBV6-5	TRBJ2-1	CASRPTSGRYNEQFF	TGTGCCAGCAGGCCGACTAGCGGGAGGTACAATGAGCAGTTCTTC
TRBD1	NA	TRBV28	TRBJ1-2	CASRNRDRVQARNYGYTF	TGTGCCAGCAGAAACCGGGACAGGGTTCAGGCCCGTAACTATGGCTACACCTTC
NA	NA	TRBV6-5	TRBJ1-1	CASSNRQNTEAFF	TGTGCCAGCAGTAACAGGCAAAACACTGAAGCTTTCTTT
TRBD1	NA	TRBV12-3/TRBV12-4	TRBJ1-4	CASRSTGGEKLFF	TGTGCCAGCAGGTCGACAGGGGGTGAAAAACTGTTTTTT
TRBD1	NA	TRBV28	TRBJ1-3	CASAKPGQGPSWGGTIYF	TGTGCCAGCGCTAAACCGGGACAGGGGCCCAGTTGGGGGGGGACCATATATTTT
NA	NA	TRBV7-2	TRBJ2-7	CASSDRDFFGAQYF	TGTGCCAGCAGCGATCGGGACTTCTTTGGTGCACAGTACTTC
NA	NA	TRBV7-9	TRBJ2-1	CASTLTGGGNEQFF	TGTGCCAGCACCTTAACAGGGGGGGGCAATGAGCAGTTCTTC
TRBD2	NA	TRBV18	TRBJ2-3	CASSFLRTSEKDTQYF	TGTGCCAGCTCATTTCTCCGGACTAGCGAGAAAGATACGCAGTATTTT
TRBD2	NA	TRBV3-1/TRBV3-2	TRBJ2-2	CASSRLTSGSPGELFF	TGTGCCAGCAGCAGGCTGACTAGCGGGAGTCCCGGGGAGCTGTTTTTT
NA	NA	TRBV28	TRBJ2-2	CASSLPNNPLKSLFF	TGTGCCAGCAGTTTACCTAATAATCCCCTAAAATCGCTGTTTTTT
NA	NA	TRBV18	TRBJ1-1	CASSFLNTEAFF	TGTGCCAGCTCATTCTTGAACACTGAAGCTTTCTTT
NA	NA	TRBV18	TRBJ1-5	CASSKDSFNQPQHF	TGTGCCAGCTCCAAGGACAGCTTCAATCAGCCCCAGCATTTT
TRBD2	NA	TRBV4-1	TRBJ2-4	CASSSSGAQIIAKNIQYF	TGCGCCAGCAGCTCTAGCGGAGCCCAGATAATAGCCAAAAACATTCAGTACTTC
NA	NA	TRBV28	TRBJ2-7	CASSLYGGPDEQYF	TGTGCCAGCAGTTTATATGGGGGCCCGGACGAGCAGTACTTC